One and the same sample provided the 16 T cell receptor beta chains below, sequenced in a study of cytomegalovirus exposure and HLA in healthy donors. The PCR made use of 60 Vbeta and 13 Jbeta primers. The protocol was immunoSEQ multiplex PCR, while the TCRdb copy is restricted to in-frame clones and leaves out a portion. The table has over 110,000 clones, approximately 83% seen once. Sequencing used PBMCs. The receptors shown here come from a male donor in good health and CMV-seronegative.

This clone was seen a handful of times. The chain uses TRBV2 and TRBJ1-2, with 7 nucleotides matching TRBD1. The CDR3 is 14 amino acids. J gave up 7 bases and V 4 bases, and 9 bases lay outside the gene matches. CDR1 and CDR2 from the germline V gene are SNHLY and FYNNEI. The CDR3 protein is CASSGGQDEGGYTF. CDR3 bases: TGTGCCAGCAGTGGAGGACAGGATGAGGGTGGCTACACCTTC.

This clone was seen a single time. The rearrangement links TRBV7-9 to TRBJ2-7, with a tentative D call TRBD1 (5 bases). Trimming took 4 bases from V and 2 from J, leaving 12 bases between them. Germline V gene data show CDR1 as SEHNR and CDR2 as FQNEAQ (reference sequence). The CDR3 is made up of 14 amino acids. The DNA for the CDR3 is TGTGCCAGCAGCTGGCACAGGAACCCCTACGAGCAGTACTTC. This codes for CASSWHRNPYEQYF.

The V and J genes are TRBV4-1 and TRBJ2-7; D gene unclear. The CDR3 covers 13 residues. Between the trimmed V and J ends, which lost 0 bases and 2 bases, there was a span of 5 bases. Germline loops: CDR1 MGHRA, CDR2 YSYEKL. This chain's CDR3 is CASSQDPTYEQYF. Here the CDR3 DNA reads TGCGCCAGCAGCCAAGACCCCACCTACGAGCAGTACTTC.

This clone was observed a single time. The gene calls are TRBV11-2 and TRBJ2-5; no clear D. The V gene's germline CDR1 is SGHAT and CDR2 FQNNGV. This CDR3 contains 13 residues. Between the trimmed V and J ends, which lost 5 bases and 5 bases, there was a span of 12 bases. Here the CDR3 DNA reads TGTGCCAGCAGCCGCCCGTTCAGGGAGACCCAGTACTTC. It codes for CASSRPFRETQYF.

This chain uses TRBV27 with TRBJ2-7; TRBD2 aligns across 13 bases. Germline CDR1 reads MNHEY; CDR2 reads SMNVEV (reference sequence). After removal of 6 bases from V and 7 bases from J, the junction contained 9 bases not matched to a gene. The CDR3 loop spans 15 amino acids. The CDR3: CASSPTGLAGVEQYF. Here the CDR3 DNA reads TGTGCCAGCAGCCCTACTGGACTAGCGGGAGTTGAGCAGTACTTC.

This clone was seen only a few times. The V gene is TRBV4-2, the J gene TRBJ1-2; perhaps TRBD1 as D (6 bases). CDR3 length: 15 amino acids. Trimming pared 5 bases from V and 4 bases from J, leaving 17 bases between. Germline-derived CDR1 and CDR2 are LGHNA and YNFKEQ. As DNA, the CDR3 is TGTGCCAGCAGCAAAGCGGCAGGGGCCGCCTATGGCTACACCTTC. Protein product: CASSKAAGAAYGYTF.

The V and J genes are TRBV19 and TRBJ2-5; D might be TRBD2 (5 bases). The CDR3 loop spans 14 amino acids. CDR1 and CDR2 from the germline V gene are LNHDA and SQIVND (reference sequence). The germline V and J ends were trimmed by 1 base and 4 bases, with 10 bases remaining between them. CDR3 loop: CASSIVVGVETQYF. As DNA, the CDR3 is TGTGCCAGTAGTATAGTCGTGGGAGTAGAGACCCAGTACTTC.

This chain links TRBV27 with TRBJ1-2, with TRBD1 as a possible D gene (5 bases). Trimming stripped 3 bases from V and 5 bases from J, with 10 bases between. Germline CDR1 MNHEY, CDR2 SMNVEV (reference sequence). The CDR3 has 13 residues. CDR3: CASSFGGGYGYTF. CDR3 coding DNA: TGTGCCAGCAGTTTTGGGGGAGGGTATGGCTACACCTTC.

The chain recombines TRBV29-1 with TRBJ2-7, with D tentatively TRBD1 (5 bases). The germline V and J ends were trimmed by 4 bases and 6 bases, with 16 bases remaining between them. This CDR3 is built from 13 residues. The germline CDR1 and CDR2 sequences are SQVTM and ANQGSEA. As DNA, the CDR3 is TGCAGCGTTGCGACTCAGGGTGGTGCCGAGCAGTACTTC. Translation gives CSVATQGGAEQYF.

J is TRBJ1-1 and V is TRBV7-8; D may be TRBD1 (6 bases). Trimming took 4 bases from V and 5 from J, leaving 23 bases between them. This CDR3 is 17 amino acids long. Germline CDR1 and CDR2: SGHVS and FQNEAQ. CDR3 region: CASSSGTPRGEGTEAFF. The CDR3 bases are TGTGCCAGCAGCTCCGGCACACCTAGGGGGGAGGGAACTGAAGCTTTCTTT.

The rearrangement uses TRBV28 and TRBJ2-2, with 8 nucleotides matching TRBD2. Germline V gene sequence: CDR1 MDHEN, CDR2 SYDVKM. Losses at the gene ends were 6 bases for V and 2 bases for J; bases not matched to a gene: 2. The CDR3 runs 14 residues. The CDR3 sequence: CASSLAGNTGELFF. CDR3 nucleotides: TGTGCCAGCAGCTTAGCGGGAAACACCGGGGAGCTGTTTTTT. Full variable domain (remainder filled in from reference TRBV28 and TRBJ2-2): DVKVTQSSRYLVKRTGEKVFLECVQDMDHENMFWYRQDPGLGLRLIYFSYDVKMKEKGDIPEGYSVSREKKERFSLILESASTNQTSMYLCASSLAGNTGELFFGEGSRLTVL.

This chain links TRBV7-8 with TRBJ1-1; a weak D match, TRBD1 (6 bases). V lost 3 bases and J lost 6, with 11 bases in between. There are 13 residues in the CDR3. Germline values: CDR1 SGHVS, CDR2 FQNEAQ. The CDR3 loop reads CASSFAGGAEAFF. The CDR3 nucleotides are TGTGCCAGCAGCTTTGCTGGGGGCGCTGAAGCTTTCTTT.

CDR3 bases: TGTGCCAGCAGCGCACACGAAGAGACCCAGTACTTC. It codes for CASSAHEETQYF. The J gene is TRBJ2-5, the V gene TRBV11-2; D unclear. This CDR3 comprises 12 residues. The germline V gene encodes CDR1 SGHAT and CDR2 FQNNGV. V shed 5 bases and J shed 3 bases, with 7 bases lying between them.

This chain connects TRBV11-3 to TRBJ2-7, with TRBD1 identical over 8 bases. Germline assignment: CDR1 SGHNT and CDR2 YENEEA. The CDR3 has 13 residues. After removal of 6 bases from V and 7 bases from J, the junction contained 8 bases not matched to a gene. The CDR3 region is CASSFGQGGEQYF. The DNA for the CDR3 is TGTGCCAGCAGTTTTGGACAGGGCGGAGAGCAGTACTTC.

The chain uses TRBV19 and TRBJ2-5; D possibly corresponds to TRBD1 (6 bases). Trimming took 6 bases from V and 1 from J, leaving 12 bases between them. This CDR3 region has 14 residues. CDR1 LNHDA and CDR2 SQIVND come from the germline V gene (reference sequence). The CDR3 coding sequence is TGTGCCAGTAGCCTTAACAGGGCCCAAGAGACCCAGTACTTC. This sequence encodes CASSLNRAQETQYF.

The chain has TRBV7-9 and TRBJ2-3; 9 nucleotides align to TRBD2. The CDR3 has 16 amino acids. V trimming: 5 bases; J trimming: 2 bases; junction bases outside the gene matches: 8. Germline-derived CDR1 and CDR2 are SEHNR and FQNEAQ (reference sequence). The DNA of the CDR3 is TGTGCCAGCAGCCGACGACTAGCGGAGCCCACAGATACGCAGTATTTT. Translated: CASSRRLAEPTDTQYF. Drawing the rest from reference TRBV7-9 and TRBJ2-3, the complete variable domain is DTGVSQNPRHKITKRGQNVTFRCDPISEHNRLYWYRQTLGQGPEFLTYFQNEAQLEKSRLLSDRFSAERPKGSFSTLEIQRTEQGDSAMYLCASSRRLAEPTDTQYFGPGTRLTVL.